These 10 T cell receptor beta chains originate from one sample sequenced in a study of blood T cell repertoires in COVID-19. Repertoires were generated with immunoSEQ multiplex PCR, while TCRdb's copy carries only in-frame clones and drops some. The repertoire consists of under 300,000 clones, with about 90% occurring once and the leading ten covering 3.7%. The sample consisted of peripheral blood. All receptors come from a woman in her thirties or forties with acute or convalescent COVID-19.

The gene calls are TRBV10-1 and TRBJ2-5; D is undetermined. The CDR3 has 12 amino acids. Germline CDR1 WNHNN, CDR2 SYGVQD (reference sequence). The V gene lost 0 bases and the J gene lost 5 bases, with 4 bases spanning the gap. The CDR3 DNA sequence: TGCGCCAGCAGTGAGTCTTCGGAGACCCAGTACTTC. Translating it yields CASSESSETQYF.

This clone was found once. The J gene is TRBJ2-3, the V gene TRBV5-6; the D gene is possibly TRBD1 (5 bases). Trimming pared 4 bases from V and 0 bases from J, leaving 12 bases between. The CDR3 spans 15 residues. Looked up from germline, CDR1 is SGHDT and CDR2 is YYEEEE. This CDR3 reads CASSLTVSSTDTQYF. The CDR3 DNA follows: TGTGCCAGCAGCCTGACAGTTTCTAGCACAGATACGCAGTATTTT.

This sequence joins TRBV19 and TRBJ1-6; the D is unclear. The V gene lost 3 bases and the J gene lost 0 bases, with 12 bases spanning the gap. CDR1 is LNHDA and CDR2 is SQIVND in the germline V gene (reference sequence). The CDR3 runs 17 residues. The CDR3 sequence is CASSMVGRFSYNSPLHF. The CDR3 DNA is TGTGCCAGTAGTATGGTAGGGAGGTTCTCCTATAATTCACCCCTCCACTTT.

The chain combines TRBV19 with TRBJ1-2, with 7 bases matching TRBD1. The CDR3 extends over 16 amino acids. From germline, CDR1 is LNHDA and CDR2 SQIVND (reference sequence). V gave up 1 base and J gave up 4 bases; unmatched junction bases: 9. The CDR3 here is CASSIVVEGATYGYTF. CDR3 bases: TGTGCCAGTAGTATAGTGGTGGAGGGGGCTACCTATGGCTACACCTTC.

This chain connects TRBV6-5 to TRBJ1-2; 7 positions agree with TRBD1. Germline V CDR1 and CDR2: MNHEY, SVGAGI. The CDR3 spans 14 residues. V shed 4 bases and J 6 bases; nucleotides not matched to a gene: 8. As DNA, the CDR3 is TGTGCCAGCAGTTTTCGACAGGGCTCGCATGGCTACACCTTC. Residues: CASSFRQGSHGYTF.

This sequence joins TRBV5-6 and TRBJ2-5; possible D gene TRBD1, 6 bases. CDR3 size: 11 residues. V was clipped by 3 bases and J by 9 bases, with 9 bases between them. Germline assignment: CDR1 SGHDT and CDR2 YYEEEE. CDR3 coding DNA: TGTGCCAGCAGCTCAGGGGATTCCCAGTACTTC. Translated, it gives CASSSGDSQYF.

This chain uses TRBV30 with TRBJ1-6; the D gene is possibly TRBD1 (6 bases). V was pared by 1 base and J by 0 bases, with 13 bases between. The germline gives CDR1 GTSNPN, CDR2 SVGIG (reference sequence). This CDR3 contains 17 residues. The CDR3 nucleotides are TGTGCCTGGAGTGCAATGGACAGAAGCTCCTATAATTCACCCCTCCACTTT. Translated, it gives CAWSAMDRSSYNSPLHF. Full variable domain (outside the CDR3, taken from reference TRBV30 and TRBJ1-6): SQTIHQWPATLVQPVGSPLSLECTVEGTSNPNLYWYRQAAGRGLQLLFYSVGIGQISSEVPQNLSASRPQDRQFILSSKKLLLSDSGFYLCAWSAMDRSSYNSPLHFGNGTRLTVT.

CDR3 sequence: CASGFVGRTEAFF. The CDR3 DNA sequence: TGTGCTAGTGGTTTTGTCGGGAGGACTGAAGCTTTCTTT. The chain carries TRBV12-5 and TRBJ1-1; D remains unclear. CDR3 length: 13 residues. Trimming took off 3 bases at V and 5 bases at J, with 10 bases between the two ends. Germline V gene data show CDR1 as LGHNT and CDR2 as FRNRAP.

V is TRBV5-6 and J is TRBJ1-1; the D gene is possibly TRBD1 (5 bases). Deletions cut 4 bases from V and 3 bases from J, with 25 bases between. Per the germline V gene, CDR1 is SGHDT and CDR2 is YYEEEE. This CDR3 is 18 amino acids long. The CDR3 DNA sequence: TGTGCCAGCAGCGGGAACCCCCTAGGCAGGGCATGGTACACTGAAGCTTTCTTT. Translation gives CASSGNPLGRAWYTEAFF.

The rearrangement joins TRBV10-3 to TRBJ1-6, with 9 bases that match TRBD1. The CDR3 has 16 residues. V shed 3 bases, J shed 4 bases, and the junction held 4 bases outside the gene matches. CDR1 ENHRY and CDR2 SYGVKD come from the germline V gene. CDR3 sequence: CAISDRDREYNSPLHF. The DNA of the CDR3 is TGTGCCATCAGTGACCGGGACAGGGAATATAATTCACCCCTCCACTTT.